Reported below is one T cell receptor beta chain. Its antigen is unidentified. At one boundary the junction diverges from the germline segment, which might be a read error. Germline V gene sequence: CDR1 ENHRY, CDR2 SYGVKD. This CDR3 has 14 residues. The data are from a study of blood T cells in healthy people across ages. Study results and caveats: It was held that diversity estimates obtained from one million T cells represented underestimates.

The use of a sample-barcoded 5' primer and a J-beta primer mix characterized a second PCR of 7 to 11 cycles. Individual samples furnished no less than 2.5 million CDR3-containing paired-end reads apiece. TCRdb re-called the 5' RACE reads through MiXCR, storing one row per CDR3 protein. The repertoire holds approximately 1.5 million distinct CDR3 sequences, with 35% to 45% as singletons. Every sample yielded at least 6.5 million isolated PBMCs. Source material: blood. This chain links TRBV10-3 with TRBJ1-1, with 8 nucleotides matching TRBD1. The sequence was collected from a woman between 18 and 29 years old in good health. CDR3 residues: CAISMTGANTAAFF. The CDR3 coding sequence is TGTGCCATCAGTATGACAGGGGCTAACACTGCAGCTTTCTTT.